One T cell receptor beta chain is described in this entry. The antigen is not known. The sample belongs to a study of Ad26.COV2.S vaccination and SARS-CoV-2 variants. Germline CDR1 and CDR2: KGHDR and SFDVKD. This CDR3 spans 15 amino acids. V dropped 3 bases and J dropped 6; count of bases not matched to a gene: 8. The data were produced by immunoSEQ multiplex PCR, yet TCRdb's version contains in-frame clones alone and is incomplete. There are some 410,000 clones in the sample; over 80% occur only once, and approximately 1.7% lies in the top ten. Study outcomes and limitations: From the TCR breadth and depth analyses, total T cell responses may have been underestimated. Participants given vaccine showed non-spike TCR breadth similar to that of placebo recipients. A substantial breadth of spike-specific CD8+ and CD4+ T cell responses after vaccination has been reported. Higher spike-specific TCR breadth was found in vaccine recipients than in placebo recipients.

The treatment: roughly 20 received Ad26.COV2.S at low or high dose, single or two shots; roughly five received placebo; per-sample allocation not given. The study sampled participants on day 63 after the first vaccine or placebo injection. This specimen consisted of peripheral blood, obtained in a trial of Ad26.COV2.S vaccine versus placebo. This chain uses TRBV24-1 with TRBJ2-7; TRBD1 matches at 9 bases. This TCR derives from a person aged 18 to 65 who received the Ad26.COV2.S COVID-19 vaccine or a placebo. The CDR3 bases are TGTGCCACCAGTGATCCACAGGGGGCTGGGAGCGAGCAGTACTTC. It codes for CATSDPQGAGSEQYF.